The 31 T cell receptor beta chains below all came from one sample that was sequenced in a study of glioma-infiltrating T cells. TCR alpha and beta CDR3 regions were amplified from RNA using iRepertoire nested multiplex PCR. Via MiXCR, TCRdb re-called the multiplex PCR reads, giving one row per CDR3 protein. The profile shows about 12,000 distinct CDR3 sequences, 26% of them singletons. Sequences were obtained from glioma tissue, nonneoplastic brain tissue, or PBMCs (not recorded which). The receptors were gathered from a human donor with low-grade glioma or glioblastoma, undergoing nonglioma brain surgery, or in good health (not recorded which).

V usage is TRBV5-6 and J usage is TRBJ2-4; D possibly matches TRBD1 or TRBD2 (5 bases each). Germline V gene data show CDR1 as SGHDT and CDR2 as YYEEEE. The V gene lost 4 bases and the J gene lost 6 bases, with 8 bases spanning the gap. CDR3 size: 12 residues. The CDR3 region has the DNA TGTGCCAGCAGCCGGGACGTAAACATTCAGTACTTC. Translated, it gives CASSRDVNIQYF.

This clonotype is judged medium-sized (0.01 to 0.1%). The chain joins TRBV6-2 or TRBV6-3 to TRBJ2-7; D ambiguous. The CDR3 totals 13 residues. Germline V gene data show CDR1 as MNHEY and CDR2 as SVGEGT. V dropped 2 bases and J dropped 1 base, with 6 bases sitting between them. The CDR3 is CASSYQLSYEQYF. The CDR3 nucleotides read TGTGCCAGCAGTTACCAATTATCCTACGAGCAGTACTTC.

This clonotype was observed at least ten times. The chain has TRBV6-1 and TRBJ2-2, with 12 bases lining up with TRBD2. The V and J ends lost 7 bases and 5 bases, in that order; junction bases with no gene match: 8. The CDR3 is 16 amino acids. The V gene's germline CDR1 is MNHNS and CDR2 SASEGT. In nucleotides, the CDR3 is TGTGCCAGCAAATTGACTAGCGGGAGTGAGACCGGGGAGCTGTTTTTT. Protein product: CASKLTSGSETGELFF.

This clonotype was picked up many times. The V call is TRBV28, the J call TRBJ2-3, with a tentative D call TRBD2 (6 bases). This CDR3 comprises 15 residues. V lost 3 bases to trimming and J lost 5 bases, with 15 bases between them. Germline values: CDR1 MDHEN, CDR2 SYDVKM. The CDR3 is CASSFGGSGLDTQYF. The CDR3 DNA follows: TGTGCCAGCAGTTTCGGAGGGTCTGGTTTAGATACGCAGTATTTT.

This clonotype has ten or more counts. V is TRBV28 and J is TRBJ1-2; tentatively, D is TRBD1 (5 bases). V was cut by 3 bases and J by 3 bases, with 14 bases left in between. Germline CDR1 reads MDHEN; CDR2 reads SYDVKM. The CDR3 contains 15 residues. The chain's CDR3 is CASSLGGGVHYGYTF. The CDR3 bases are TGTGCCAGCAGTTTGGGGGGAGGGGTCCACTATGGCTACACCTTC.

Sample share makes this clonotype medium-sized. CDR3 residues: CASSDAGLADNEQFF. The CDR3 bases are TGTGCCAGCAGTGATGCGGGACTAGCGGACAATGAGCAGTTCTTC. This chain uses TRBV25-1 with TRBJ2-1; 11 nucleotides match TRBD2. The CDR3 sequence is 15 residues long. Germline CDR1 reads MGHDK; CDR2 reads SYGVNS. V dropped 3 bases and J dropped 5; count of bases not matched to a gene: 3.

This clonotype has more than one count but fewer than ten. A read error is possible here, since a much larger clone lies one base away. V gene TRBV20-1 combines with J gene TRBJ1-3; the match to TRBD1 covers 7 bases. Germline values: CDR1 DFQATT, CDR2 SNEGSKA (reference sequence). The V gene end was trimmed by 6 bases and the J gene end by 0 bases; junction bases not matched to a gene: 2. The CDR3 totals 13 residues. In DNA form, the CDR3 reads TGCAGTGCCAAGGGGGCCTCTGGAAACACCATATATTTT. As protein: CSAKGASGNTIYF.

The chain couples TRBV19 to TRBJ2-6; weak D call: TRBD1 (5 bases). Germline-derived CDR1 and CDR2 are LNHDA and SQIVND (reference sequence). This CDR3 contains 16 residues. Trimming cost V 6 bases and J 0 bases, with 12 bases left between them. CDR3 region: CASRTTEYSGANVLTF. Written as DNA, the CDR3 is TGTGCCAGTAGAACGACAGAGTACTCTGGGGCCAACGTCCTGACTTTC.

About this clonotype itself: A much larger clone sits a single nucleotide away, making a read error possible. The chain couples TRBV7-9 to TRBJ1-1; no clear D. The germline V gene has CDR1 SEHNR and CDR2 FQNEAQ (reference sequence). This CDR3 comprises 15 residues. V lost 4 bases to trimming and J lost 10 bases, with 22 bases between them. CDR3 coding DNA: TGTGCCAGCAGCTCAGTAGATGTAGGTCAGGTGGGAGCTTTCTTT. Its translation: CASSSVDVGQVGAFF.

This clonotype occurred many times. The J gene is TRBJ2-1, the V gene TRBV20-1; 11 positions agree with TRBD2. Germline values: CDR1 DFQATT, CDR2 SNEGSKA (reference sequence). J lost 3 bases, V lost 3 bases, and 4 bases had no gene match. The CDR3 runs 15 residues. The CDR3 DNA sequence: TGCAGTGCTAGTCCCGGGACTAGCGGCTACAATGAGCAGTTCTTC. Translated, it gives CSASPGTSGYNEQFF.

This clonotype was counted many times. The V gene is TRBV7-9, the J gene TRBJ2-7; 7 nucleotides line up with TRBD1. The length of the CDR3 is 16 residues. The J segment lost 5 bases and the V segment lost 1 base, leaving 11 bases of the junction unmatched. From germline, CDR1 is SEHNR and CDR2 FQNEAQ (reference sequence). CDR3 DNA sequence: TGTGCCAGCAGCTTAGAACCGGGACAGAAATCCGACGAGCAGTACTTC. This encodes CASSLEPGQKSDEQYF.

The chain joins TRBV3-1 to TRBJ2-1, with 11 bases aligning to TRBD2. The CDR3 extends over 15 amino acids. From germline, CDR1 is LGHDT and CDR2 YNNKEL (reference sequence). V lost 1 base, J lost 10 bases, and 6 bases stayed unmatched. The CDR3 sequence is CASSQVLAGGPEQFF. For the CDR3, the DNA is TGTGCCAGCAGCCAAGTTTTAGCGGGAGGGCCAGAGCAGTTCTTC.

There are a few counts of this clonotype. The V gene is TRBV6-2 or TRBV6-3, the J gene TRBJ2-5; 9 bases agree with TRBD1. Germline V gene data show CDR1 as MNHEY and CDR2 as SVGEGT. CDR3 size: 13 residues. With V trimmed by 4 bases and J by 5 bases, 2 bases remained unmatched. The CDR3 loop is CASSWTGVETQYF. The CDR3 nucleotides are TGTGCCAGCAGTTGGACAGGGGTGGAGACCCAGTACTTC.

This chain joins TRBV29-1 and TRBJ2-3; perhaps TRBD1 as D (6 bases). Germline-derived CDR1 and CDR2 are SQVTM and ANQGSEA. V lost 3 bases and J 2 bases, leaving 9 bases between the germline ends. The CDR3 length is 13 residues. CDR3 loop: CSVDGGLTDTQYF. The CDR3 nucleotides read TGCAGCGTTGATGGGGGCCTCACAGATACGCAGTATTTT.

The table lists this clonotype with a few counts. The rearrangement links TRBV24-1 to TRBJ2-1; TRBD2 agrees at 10 bases. CDR3 size: 15 residues. The germline V gene has CDR1 KGHDR and CDR2 SFDVKD. J lost 5 bases, V lost 7 bases, and 7 bases had no gene match. CDR3 nucleotide sequence: TGTGCCACCAGCCCCCCTAGCGGGAGAAACAATGAGCAGTTCTTC. Amino acids: CATSPPSGRNNEQFF.

The gene calls are TRBV7-2 and TRBJ2-1; the match to TRBD2 covers 8 bases. The CDR3 runs to 14 residues. Germline V gene sequence: CDR1 SGHTA, CDR2 FQGNSA. The ends lost 3 bases at V and 9 bases at J; junction bases unmatched: 7. As DNA, the CDR3 is TGTGCCAGCAGCTTTCGTCAAGCGGGAGTTGAGCAGTTCTTC. Residues: CASSFRQAGVEQFF.

The chain recombines TRBV29-1 with TRBJ2-3; a possible D gene is TRBD1 (5 bases). The CDR3 runs to 13 residues. V lost 7 bases and J 2 bases, leaving 13 bases between the germline ends. From germline, CDR1 is SQVTM and CDR2 ANQGSEA. This CDR3 is CSADTGHTDTQYF. The CDR3 DNA follows: TGCAGCGCCGATACAGGCCACACAGATACGCAGTATTTT.

Comments on this clonotype: A read error may explain this, as a much larger clone is one base away. The J gene is TRBJ2-7, the V gene TRBV11-2; TRBD2 might be the D (5 bases). The CDR3 sequence is 12 residues long. V was shortened by 0 bases and J by 7 bases, with 7 bases between the two germline ends. The germline V gene has CDR1 SGHAT and CDR2 FQNNGV. Written as DNA, the CDR3 is TGTGCCAGCAGCTTAGATCGAGGGGAGCAGTACTTC. It encodes CASSLDRGEQYF.

The rearrangement joins TRBV2 to TRBJ2-7; no definite D call. CDR1 is SNHLY, CDR2 FYNNEI, per germline. V was clipped by 6 bases and J by 3 bases, with 12 bases between them. CDR3 length: 13 residues. The DNA for the CDR3 is TGTGCCAGCAGAAGTGGGAACCTCTACGAGCAGTACTTC. Residues: CASRSGNLYEQYF.

Only a few counts were recorded for this clonotype. The CDR3 sequence: CASSEKGRYGYTF. The DNA for the CDR3 is TGTGCCAGCAGTGAAAAAGGTCGCTATGGCTACACCTTC. This sequence joins TRBV2 and TRBJ1-2; D not certain. Germline CDR1 reads SNHLY; CDR2 reads FYNNEI. The V end was cut by 2 bases, the J end by 4 bases, with 8 bases between. The CDR3 has 13 amino acids.

Turning to this clonotype: A much larger clone differs by one base, so this may be a read error. The chain recombines TRBV28 with TRBJ2-5; TRBD1 or TRBD2 may be the D gene (7 bases each). The CDR3 loop spans 14 amino acids. Per germline, CDR1 MDHEN and CDR2 SYDVKM. DNA for the CDR3: TGTGCCAGCAGTCTCCAGAGGGGGCGGGAGACCGAGTACTTC. Its protein product is CASSLQRGRETEYF. The variable domain in full, completed from reference TRBV28 and TRBJ2-5, reads DVKVTQSSRYLVKRTGEKVFLECVQDMDHENMFWYRQDPGLGLRLIYFSYDVKMKEKGDIPEGYSVSREKKERFSLILESASTNQTSMYLCASSLQRGRETEYFGPGTRLLVL.

Of note for this clonotype: A read error may be the cause here, since a much bigger clone is one base away. This chain uses TRBV18 with TRBJ1-1; D gene unclear. CDR3 length equals 13 residues. CDR1 and CDR2 from the germline V gene are KGHSH and LQKENI. The CDR3 sequence: CAGSLLKNTEAFF. The DNA of the CDR3 is TGTGCCGGCTCCCTATTGAAGAACACTGAAGCTTTCTTT.

This clonotype is labeled as medium-sized. The rearrangement links TRBV28 to TRBJ2-7, with D perhaps TRBD2 (7 bases). The V gene's germline CDR1 is MDHEN and CDR2 SYDVKM. The germline V and J ends were trimmed by 6 bases and 5 bases, with 14 bases remaining between them. The CDR3 sequence is 13 residues long. Written as DNA, the CDR3 is TGTGCCAGCAGCCCATCGGGGGGCCACGAGCAGTACTTC. This encodes CASSPSGGHEQYF. The full variable domain, its missing parts supplied by reference TRBV28 and TRBJ2-7, is DVKVTQSSRYLVKRTGEKVFLECVQDMDHENMFWYRQDPGLGLRLIYFSYDVKMKEKGDIPEGYSVSREKKERFSLILESASTNQTSMYLCASSPSGGHEQYFGPGTRLTVT.

This clonotype was seen a single time. Since the CDR3 does not end with the conserved phenylalanine or tryptophan, this likely comes from a read error. V gene TRBV7-2 combines with J gene TRBJ1-1; D gene ambiguous. The CDR3 is 15 amino acids. Germline CDR1 is SGHTA and CDR2 is FQGNSA. Trimming took off 3 bases at V and 2 bases at J, with 13 bases between the two ends. CDR3 coding DNA: TGTGCCAGCAGCTTTTTATCGGTCGGCAACACTGAAGCTTTCCTT. Its protein is CASSFLSVGNTEAFL.

This clonotype was seen more than once but under ten times. This chain uses TRBV5-1 with TRBJ2-3, with D tentatively TRBD1 or TRBD2 (5 bases each). This CDR3 contains 17 residues. The V gene's germline CDR1 is SGHRS and CDR2 YFSETQ. V lost 4 bases and J lost 4, with 22 bases in between. The DNA for the CDR3 is TGCGCCAGCAGCGTAACTCCTTGGGACCTGGGGGCAGATACGCAGTATTTT. It yields the protein CASSVTPWDLGADTQYF.

This clonotype was seen many times. The chain recombines TRBV7-9 with TRBJ2-7; possibly TRBD1 for D (5 bases). The germline V gene has CDR1 SEHNR and CDR2 FQNEAQ (reference sequence). This CDR3 has 13 residues. Trimming took off 5 bases at V and 1 base at J, with 9 bases between the two ends. The CDR3 coding sequence is TGTGCCAGCAGCCCTCGACAGTCCTACGAGCAGTACTTC. It encodes CASSPRQSYEQYF.

The chain couples TRBV28 to TRBJ1-4, with D uncertain. There are 17 residues in the CDR3. Trimming pared 3 bases from V and 0 bases from J, leaving 14 bases between. Per the germline V gene, CDR1 is MDHEN and CDR2 is SYDVKM. The CDR3 sequence is CASSFPRGSATNEKLFF. In DNA, the CDR3 is TGTGCCAGCAGTTTCCCCCGGGGTTCTGCAACTAATGAAAAACTGTTTTTT.

This clonotype has at least ten counts. This chain joins TRBV6-1 and TRBJ2-3; TRBD2 agrees at 12 bases. This CDR3 is 15 amino acids long. After removal of 9 bases from V and 4 bases from J, the junction contained 8 bases not matched to a gene. Germline V gene data show CDR1 as MNHNS and CDR2 as SASEGT. DNA for the CDR3: TGTGCCAGTAAACCCCTAGCGGGAGGGCCAGATACGCAGTATTTT. Protein sequence: CASKPLAGGPDTQYF.

This clonotype was recorded many times. J is TRBJ2-3 and V is TRBV20-1; 16 nucleotides agree with TRBD2. J was trimmed by 4 bases and V by 0 bases; bases with no gene match: 16. Germline CDR1 and CDR2: DFQATT and SNEGSKA (reference sequence). The CDR3 is 21 amino acids. CDR3 sequence: CSARDDQGLAGGPSVSDTQYF. The CDR3 DNA sequence: TGCAGTGCTAGAGATGACCAGGGACTAGCGGGAGGGCCGAGTGTTTCAGATACGCAGTATTTT.

This clonotype is labeled as medium-sized. V gene TRBV28 combines with J gene TRBJ2-3; D not certain. Trimming shortened V by 2 bases and J by 9 bases, and 9 bases separated the two germline ends. This CDR3 is 12 amino acids long. Germline CDR1 reads MDHEN; CDR2 reads SYDVKM. The chain's CDR3 is CASSLIGQTQYF. The CDR3 DNA is TGTGCCAGCAGTTTAATCGGGCAGACGCAGTATTTT.

This clonotype is a singleton in its sample. This rearrangement joins TRBV19 to TRBJ2-3, with D uncertain. Germline V gene data show CDR1 as LNHDA and CDR2 as SQIVND (reference sequence). The CDR3 runs to 16 residues. The germline V and J ends were trimmed by 3 bases and 3 bases, with 16 bases remaining between them. CDR3 in DNA: TGTGCCAGTAGTATCGCGCTAGTAGGCGGAACAGATACGCAGTATTTT. Translating it yields CASSIALVGGTDTQYF.